The 4 T cell receptor beta chains below were found in one sample sequenced in a study of shared clonotypes between healthy human individuals. Generated by immunoSEQ multiplex PCR, the TCRdb table keeps only in-frame clones and is missing some. The sample shows 2 million to 2.5 million clones, 95% of them seen only once. Sequencing used naive CD4+ T cells sorted from blood. As to subset: CD45RA+ positively selected. The receptors originated from a young man in good health.

This sequence joins TRBV28 and TRBJ2-7; D is possibly TRBD2 (5 bases). This CDR3 comprises 13 residues. The germline gives CDR1 MDHEN, CDR2 SYDVKM. V shed 7 bases and J shed 3 bases, with 13 bases lying between them. CDR3 sequence (DNA): TGTGCCAGCACCCTTTCCGGACTCTACGAGCAGTACTTC. Translating it yields CASTLSGLYEQYF. Looking up the rest from reference TRBV28 and TRBJ2-7 gives the full variable domain: DVKVTQSSRYLVKRTGEKVFLECVQDMDHENMFWYRQDPGLGLRLIYFSYDVKMKEKGDIPEGYSVSREKKERFSLILESASTNQTSMYLCASTLSGLYEQYFGPGTRLTVT.

This clone was detected a few times. Other nucleotide sequences from this sample produce the same CDR3. The chain combines TRBV7-9 with TRBJ1-5; D perhaps matches TRBD1 (5 bases). From germline, CDR1 is SEHNR and CDR2 FQNEAQ (reference sequence). CDR3 length: 15 residues. Trimming left V 1 base short and J 0 bases short, with 7 bases between. The CDR3 loop reads CASSLGDSSNQPQHF. The CDR3 bases are TGTGCCAGCAGCTTAGGAGACAGTAGCAATCAGCCCCAGCATTTT.

The chain carries TRBV18 and TRBJ1-2; D gene unclear. Germline V gene sequence: CDR1 KGHSH, CDR2 LQKENI. Trimming stripped 2 bases from V and 5 bases from J, with 18 bases between. The CDR3 has 16 amino acids. CDR3 region: CASSPEMNLAQYGYTF. In nucleotides, the CDR3 is TGTGCCAGCTCACCAGAGATGAACCTCGCTCAATATGGCTACACCTTC.

The CDR3: CAISFGTSGSYEQYF. In nucleotides, the CDR3 is TGTGCCATCAGTTTCGGGACTAGCGGGAGCTACGAGCAGTACTTC. The chain links TRBV10-3 to TRBJ2-7; TRBD2 matches at 14 bases. From germline, CDR1 is ENHRY and CDR2 SYGVKD. The CDR3 covers 15 residues. V gave up 5 bases and J gave up 3 bases; unmatched junction bases: 3.